Listed here are 5 T cell receptor beta chains from one sample, sequenced in a study of blood T cell repertoires in COVID-19 (dated by TCRdb to the early 2020s). Receptors were amplified or captured by the immunoSEQ multiplex PCR assay. TCRdb took this table from immuneACCESS and kept in-frame rearrangements with V and J called. Such tables lack part of the clones; where checked against another copy, unresolved V genes explain under half of the gap, and the rest is unexplained. For this sample there are under 300,000 clones; approximately 90% appear just once. The ten most abundant clones make up 2% of the sample. Sequencing input: PBMCs or T cells enriched from blood (not recorded which). These receptors were collected from a woman between 55 and 75 years old in a cohort exposed to, infected with or recovered from COVID-19 (not recorded which).

The rearrangement joins TRBV4-1 to TRBJ1-2; 8 positions agree with TRBD1. CDR1 and CDR2 (germline): MGHRA, YSYEKL. This CDR3 contains 16 residues. Germline trimming cut 1 base from V and 3 bases from J; bases unmatched to any gene: 7. The CDR3 sequence is CASSQGGTGGYYGYTF. In DNA, the CDR3 is TGCGCCAGCAGCCAAGGGGGGACAGGCGGCTACTATGGCTACACCTTC.

V usage is TRBV4-1 and J usage is TRBJ1-5; a weak D match, TRBD1 (6 bases). Between the trimmed V and J ends, which lost 3 bases and 2 bases, there was a span of 17 bases. This CDR3 has 17 residues. Germline loops: CDR1 MGHRA, CDR2 YSYEKL. CDR3 nucleotides: TGCGCCAGCAGCCACGGACCACAGGGTAGACGCAATCAGCCCCAGCATTTT. Translated: CASSHGPQGRRNQPQHF.

The V call is TRBV24-1, the J call TRBJ1-3, with TRBD1 matching over 9 bases. This CDR3 region has 15 residues. Germline trimming cut 2 bases from V and 8 bases from J; bases unmatched to any gene: 6. Germline V CDR1 and CDR2: KGHDR, SFDVKD. This chain's CDR3 is CATSDSDRGVDTIYF. The DNA of the CDR3 is TGTGCCACCAGTGATTCGGACAGGGGAGTAGACACCATATATTTT.

The CDR3 DNA reads TGTGCCTGGAGGAGAAACGGATTCGGGACACTAAAGCGCTATGGCTACACCTTC. Its translation is CAWRRNGFGTLKRYGYTF. The chain uses TRBV30 and TRBJ1-2; possibly TRBD1 for D (6 bases). CDR3 length equals 18 residues. V was shortened by 3 bases and J by 4 bases, with 27 bases between the two germline ends. Per germline, CDR1 GTSNPN and CDR2 SVGIG (reference sequence).

The J gene is TRBJ2-2, the V gene TRBV21-1; the table names TRBD1, a call not compared with the DNA. TRBV21-1 is listed as a pseudogene. The CDR3 consists of 15 residues. The CDR3 loop is CASSSGTGGTGELFF. DNA for the CDR3: TGTGCCAGCAGCAGCGGGACAGGGGGGACCGGGGAGCTGTTTTTT.